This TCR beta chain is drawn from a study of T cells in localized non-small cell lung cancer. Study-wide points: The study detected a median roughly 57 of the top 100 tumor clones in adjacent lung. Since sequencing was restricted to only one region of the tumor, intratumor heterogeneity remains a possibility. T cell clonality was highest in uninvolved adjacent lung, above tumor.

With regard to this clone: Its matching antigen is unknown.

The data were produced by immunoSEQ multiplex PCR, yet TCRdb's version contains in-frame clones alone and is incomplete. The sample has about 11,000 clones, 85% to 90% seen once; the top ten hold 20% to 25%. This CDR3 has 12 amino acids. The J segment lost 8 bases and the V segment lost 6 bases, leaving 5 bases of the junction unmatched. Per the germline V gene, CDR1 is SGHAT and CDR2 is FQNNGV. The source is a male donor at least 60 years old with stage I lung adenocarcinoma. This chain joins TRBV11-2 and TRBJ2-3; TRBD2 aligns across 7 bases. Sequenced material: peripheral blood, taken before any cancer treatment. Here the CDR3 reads CASSETGGTQYF. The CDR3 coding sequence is TGTGCCAGCAGTGAAACGGGGGGTACGCAGTATTTT. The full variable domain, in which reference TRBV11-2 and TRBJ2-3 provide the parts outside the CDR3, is EAGVAQSPRYKIIEKRQSVAFWCNPISGHATLYWYQQILGQGPKLLIQFQNNGVVDDSQLPKDRFSAERLKGVDSTLKIQPAKLEDSAVYLCASSETGGTQYFGPGTRLTVL.